These T cell receptor beta chains were read from a single sample in a study of metastatic and nonmetastatic thyroid tumors. TCRdb called clones again from the PCR reads with MiXCR. The table includes approximately 35,000 clones, less than 14% detected once. Sequenced input: blood. All receptors derive from a female donor with papillary thyroid cancer or a benign thyroid nodule (not recorded which). Some clones in this sample may be carry-over from other donors' samples. CDR3s include the opening cysteine and the closing phenylalanine or tryptophan. A D gene is named only where the DNA matches it firmly. Not every row has a clone size; where given, it reads once, few, many or a size class.

D	V	size	J	CDR3	DNA
.	TRBV12-3/TRBV12-4	many	TRBJ2-3	CASSPRWGGRDTQYF	TGTGCCAGCAGTCCCCGTTGGGGGGGCCGGGATACGCAGTATTTT
.	TRBV2	many	TRBJ2-5	CASKTDGQETQYF	TGTGCCAGTAAGACGGATGGCCAAGAGACCCAGTACTTC
.	TRBV6-1	many	TRBJ1-5	CASSSGTYQPQHF	TGTGCCAGCAGTTCCGGGACTTATCAGCCCCAGCATTTT
.	TRBV5-1	many	TRBJ1-1	CASSFRGAEAFF	TGCGCCAGCAGCTTCAGGGGCGCTGAAGCTTTCTTT
.	TRBV20-1	many	TRBJ2-5	CSARWGSAETQYF	TGCAGTGCTAGATGGGGTAGCGCAGAGACCCAGTACTTC
.	TRBV4-2	many	TRBJ2-7	CASSQEGSTTYEQYF	TGTGCCAGCAGCCAAGAGGGAAGCACCACCTACGAGCAGTACTTC
TRBD2	TRBV7-2	many	TRBJ2-3	CASSTSVRGGSGFTDTQYF	TGTGCCAGCAGCACTAGCGTCCGTGGGGGTAGCGGATTCACAGATACGCAGTATTTT
.	TRBV27	.	TRBJ2-6	CAIRRDFQSGASVLTF	TGTGCCATCCGCCGGGACTTTCAATCTGGGGCGAGCGTCCTGACTTTC
.	TRBV27	many	TRBJ1-1	CASSFGGMNTEAFF	TGTGCCAGCAGTTTCGGGGGGATGAACACTGAAGCTTTCTTT
TRBD2	TRBV12-3/TRBV12-4	many	TRBJ2-1	CASSFWTSGHNEQFF	TGTGCCAGCAGTTTTTGGACTAGCGGTCACAATGAGCAGTTCTTC
TRBD1	TRBV20-1	many	TRBJ1-1	CSAAQGVGTEAFF	TGCAGTGCCGCCCAGGGGGTTGGGACTGAAGCTTTCTTT
.	TRBV19	many	TRBJ2-5	CASSSKDSQETQYF	TGTGCCAGTAGTTCCAAGGACAGCCAAGAGACCCAGTACTTC
TRBD1	TRBV4-3	many	TRBJ2-1	CASSPGGTGDNEQFF	TGCGCCAGCAGCCCTGGTGGGACAGGGGACAATGAGCAGTTCTTC
.	TRBV20-1	many	TRBJ2-1	CSARDLGGRNEQFF	TGCAGTGCTAGAGATCTCGGGGGTCGGAATGAGCAGTTCTTC
.	TRBV27	.	TRBJ2-1	CASREGGREDQFF	TGTGCCAGCAGGGAGGGGGGTAGGGAAGATCAGTTCTTC
.	TRBV9	many	TRBJ1-2	CASSVNGGNYGYTF	TGTGCCAGCAGCGTCAACGGCGGTAACTATGGCTACACCTTC
.	TRBV30	many	TRBJ2-7	CAWRQALGEQYF	TGTGCCTGGAGACAGGCCCTAGGGGAGCAGTACTTC
TRBD1	TRBV20-1	.	TRBJ2-7	CSAMGQLYEQYF	TGCAGTGCTATGGGACAGTTGTACGAGCAGTACTTC
.	TRBV20-1	many	TRBJ2-7	CSARGQSYEQYF	TGCAGTGCTAGAGGACAGTCGTACGAGCAGTACTTC
TRBD1	TRBV6-1	.	TRBJ2-1	CASTLGQGGINEQFF	TGTGCCAGCACCCTTGGACAGGGGGGTATTAATGAGCAGTTCTTC
TRBD1	TRBV12-5	many	TRBJ2-1	CASGSGQGSYNEQFF	TGTGCTAGTGGTTCCGGACAGGGGAGTTACAATGAGCAGTTCTTC
.	TRBV4-2	many	TRBJ2-1	CASSQNARERVF	TGTGCCAGCAGCCAAAATGCCCGGGAGAGGGTCTTC
.	TRBV6-2/TRBV6-3	many	TRBJ2-1	CASSYSPGYNEQFF	TGTGCCAGCAGTTACTCGCCAGGGTACAATGAGCAGTTCTTC
.	TRBV6-2/TRBV6-3	many	TRBJ1-2	CASSRPGRGYTF	TGTGCCAGCAGTCGTCCAGGGAGAGGCTACACCTTC
.	TRBV7-2	many	TRBJ2-7	CASSANSGSYEQYF	TGTGCCAGCAGCGCGAACAGTGGCTCCTACGAGCAGTACTTC
TRBD1	TRBV7-8	many	TRBJ2-6	CASSLGQPGANVLTF	TGTGCCAGCAGCCTGGGACAGCCTGGGGCCAACGTCCTGACTTTC
TRBD2	TRBV5-5	many	TRBJ2-7	CASSSGPGGRDDEQYF	TGTGCCAGCAGCTCCGGTCCGGGGGGGCGCGACGACGAGCAGTACTTC
TRBD1	TRBV7-2	many	TRBJ1-1	CASSLTGGFTEAFF	TGTGCCAGCAGTTTAACAGGGGGCTTCACTGAAGCTTTCTTT
.	TRBV7-3	many	TRBJ2-1	CASSLYSTEVYNEQFF	TGTGCCAGCAGCTTATATAGCACAGAAGTCTACAATGAGCAGTTCTTC
.	TRBV30	many	TRBJ1-6	CAYRGPPNSPLHF	TGTGCCTACCGGGGACCGCCTAATTCACCCCTCCACTTT
.	TRBV20-1	.	TRBJ2-1	CSARGRRAEQFF	TGCAGTGCTAGAGGCAGGAGGGCCGAGCAGTTCTTC
.	TRBV28	many	TRBJ2-6	CASSLPGTGANVLTF	TGTGCCAGCAGTTTACCCGGTACTGGGGCCAACGTCCTGACTTTC
.	TRBV7-9	.	TRBJ2-1	CASSLVGMSSYNEQFF	TGTGCCAGCAGCTTAGTCGGAATGAGCTCCTACAATGAGCAGTTCTTC
.	TRBV6-1	.	TRBJ2-7	CASSESGGKISYEQYF	TGTGCCAGCAGTGAAAGTGGTGGGAAGATCTCGTACGAGCAGTACTTC
TRBD2	TRBV6-1	many	TRBJ2-3	CASSGGGAGEADTQYF	TGTGCCAGCAGTGGGGGAGGAGCGGGAGAGGCAGATACGCAGTATTTT
TRBD2	TRBV9	many	TRBJ2-7	CASSVRASGNYEQYF	TGTGCCAGCAGCGTAAGGGCTAGCGGGAACTACGAGCAGTACTTC
.	TRBV24-1	many	TRBJ1-2	CATRSYREGYTF	TGTGCCACCAGGTCTTACAGGGAAGGCTACACCTTC
.	TRBV11-2	.	TRBJ1-6	CASSLEPYNSPLHF	TGTGCCAGCAGCTTAGAACCATATAATTCACCCCTCCACTTT
.	TRBV5-5	many	TRBJ2-1	CASSLAGSSYNEQFF	TGTGCCAGCAGCTTGGCGGGGAGCTCCTACAATGAGCAGTTCTTC
.	TRBV2	many	TRBJ2-7	CASSDAQGIYEQYF	TGTGCCAGCAGTGATGCCCAGGGAATCTACGAGCAGTACTTC
.	TRBV11-3	many	TRBJ2-2	CASSLASTGELFF	TGTGCCAGCAGCTTAGCGAGCACCGGGGAGCTGTTTTTT
.	TRBV6-1	few	TRBJ2-7	CAGTWSGEQYF	TGTGCAGGCACTTGGAGTGGGGAGCAGTACTTC
.	TRBV30	many	TRBJ1-2	CAWSVTQGANYGYTF	TGTGCCTGGAGTGTCACCCAGGGAGCTAACTATGGCTACACCTTC
.	TRBV6-1	medium-sized	TRBJ2-7	CATSRGGDYEQYF	TGTGCCACCTCGAGGGGCGGGGACTACGAGCAGTACTTC
.	TRBV7-6	many	TRBJ2-7	CASSLRGTGRNHEQYF	TGTGCCAGCAGCTTACGGGGGACGGGGAGAAACCACGAGCAGTACTTC
TRBD2	TRBV2	.	TRBJ2-3	CASNDGTSGTSHTDTQYF	TGTGCCAGCAACGACGGGACTAGCGGAACAAGCCACACAGATACGCAGTATTTT
.	TRBV20-1	.	TRBJ1-2	CSARGHRGGDGYTF	TGCAGTGCTAGGGGCCATCGGGGGGGCGATGGCTACACCTTC